These 22 T cell receptor beta chains came from one sample sequenced in a study of cytomegalovirus exposure and HLA in healthy donors. Libraries were prepared by immunoSEQ multiplex PCR; TCRdb keeps only in-frame clonotypes and omits some of them. Among 150,000 or so clones listed, roughly 83% were seen once. Sequencing used PBMCs. The receptors stem from a young man in good health and CMV-seropositive.

This chain links TRBV4-3 with TRBJ2-6; 7 nucleotides align to TRBD1. This CDR3 is built from 16 residues. The V segment lost 1 base and the J segment 1 base; nucleotides outside the gene matches: 1. CDR1 is LGHNA and CDR2 is YSLEER in the germline V gene. CDR3 sequence reads: CASSQVQGSGANVLTF. CDR3 nucleotides: TGCGCCAGCAGCCAAGTACAGGGGTCTGGGGCCAACGTCCTGACTTTC.

The gene calls are TRBV7-6 and TRBJ2-1; TRBD1 matches 8 bases. After removal of 0 bases from V and 5 bases from J, the junction contained 6 bases not matched to a gene. CDR1 SGHVS and CDR2 FNYEAQ come from the germline V gene. CDR3 size: 16 residues. CDR3 in DNA: TGTGCCAGCAGCTTAGCCAGAGGGACAGGCGACAATGAGCAGTTCTTC. Residues: CASSLARGTGDNEQFF.

The rearrangement joins TRBV28 to TRBJ2-7, with 9 nucleotides matching TRBD1. CDR1 is MDHEN, CDR2 SYDVKM, per germline. After removal of 5 bases from V and 4 bases from J, the junction contained 9 bases not matched to a gene. The CDR3 loop spans 15 amino acids. CDR3 sequence reads: CASSLLGDRVYEQYF. CDR3 sequence (DNA): TGTGCCAGCAGTCTCCTGGGGGACAGGGTGTACGAGCAGTACTTC.

The chain is built from TRBV30 and TRBJ1-1, with D possibly being TRBD1 (6 bases). Germline values: CDR1 GTSNPN, CDR2 SVGIG (reference sequence). V was trimmed by 2 bases and J by 9 bases, leaving 13 bases between them. The CDR3 covers 12 residues. CDR3 DNA sequence: TGTGCCTGGAGTAGAGCGGACAGACAAGCTTTCTTT. Translated: CAWSRADRQAFF.

V gene TRBV28 combines with J gene TRBJ1-5; D is perhaps TRBD1 (5 bases). Germline values: CDR1 MDHEN, CDR2 SYDVKM. V shed 6 bases and J shed 3 bases, with 12 bases lying between them. There are 14 residues in the CDR3. The CDR3 loop reads CASSTRVNNQPQHF. CDR3 nucleotide sequence: TGTGCCAGCAGCACCAGGGTCAACAATCAGCCCCAGCATTTT. Full variable domain (missing parts from reference TRBV28 and TRBJ1-5): DVKVTQSSRYLVKRTGEKVFLECVQDMDHENMFWYRQDPGLGLRLIYFSYDVKMKEKGDIPEGYSVSREKKERFSLILESASTNQTSMYLCASSTRVNNQPQHFGDGTRLSIL.

This clone was recorded only once. This sequence joins TRBV10-3 and TRBJ1-1; D gene ambiguous. With 7 bases removed from V and 1 base from J, the gap between germline ends came to 10 bases. Germline V gene lookup returns CDR1 ENHRY and CDR2 SYGVKD. This CDR3 is 13 amino acids long. The CDR3 here is CAIKERGNTEAFF. CDR3 sequence (DNA): TGTGCCATCAAGGAGCGGGGGAACACTGAAGCTTTCTTT.

Details on this clone: The sample has other DNA sequences that encode this CDR3 too. This rearrangement joins TRBV7-7 to TRBJ2-2; 9 nucleotides agree with TRBD1. Per germline, CDR1 SSHAT and CDR2 FNYEAQ (reference sequence). The CDR3 sequence is 16 residues long. Trimming cost V 4 bases and J 3 bases; bases outside gene matches: 6. The CDR3 nucleotides are TGTGCCAGCAGCTCCACCGGGACAGGGTACACCGGGGAGCTGTTTTTT. It yields the protein CASSSTGTGYTGELFF.

The rearrangement links TRBV11-2 to TRBJ2-1; no firm D call. V lost 5 bases and J 4 bases, leaving 6 bases between the germline ends. There are 12 residues in the CDR3. Germline V gene lookup returns CDR1 SGHAT and CDR2 FQNNGV. CDR3 nucleotide sequence: TGTGCCAGCAGCCGACAATACAATGAGCAGTTCTTC. As protein: CASSRQYNEQFF.

J is TRBJ2-1 and V is TRBV6-4; 14 nucleotides align to TRBD2. The length of the CDR3 is 15 residues. Germline CDR1 and CDR2: MRHNA and SNTAGT. V lost 6 bases to trimming and J lost 8 bases; unmatched junction nucleotides: 6. As DNA, the CDR3 is TGTGCCAGCAGCGGACTAGCGGGGGGCGTAGATGAGCAGTTCTTC. As protein: CASSGLAGGVDEQFF.

The chain couples TRBV27 to TRBJ1-1, with TRBD1 identical over 12 bases. The CDR3 extends over 14 amino acids. The junction had 6 bases not matched to a gene; V was cut back by 6 bases and J by 7 bases. The V gene's germline CDR1 is MNHEY and CDR2 SMNVEV (reference sequence). CDR3 bases: TGTGCCAGCAGGGGACAGGGGGCGAAGGGTGAAGCTTTCTTT. This sequence encodes CASRGQGAKGEAFF.

The chain links TRBV4-3 to TRBJ2-1, with 9 bases aligning to TRBD2. The ends lost 0 bases at V and 5 bases at J; junction bases unmatched: 5. CDR3 length: 16 amino acids. Germline CDR1 and CDR2: LGHNA and YSLEER. CDR3 in DNA: TGCGCCAGCAGCCAAGATCTAGCGGGGCCTAACAATGAGCAGTTCTTC. It specifies CASSQDLAGPNNEQFF.

The rearrangement joins TRBV4-2 to TRBJ1-4; D is unresolved. The CDR3 contains 16 residues. Germline CDR1 is LGHNA and CDR2 is YNFKEQ. Trimming left V 1 base short and J 0 bases short, with 9 bases between. The CDR3 DNA reads TGTGCCAGCAGCCAAGCTGTTTACTCAACTAATGAAAAACTGTTTTTT. Translating it yields CASSQAVYSTNEKLFF.

The chain has TRBV4-3 and TRBJ1-2; no clear D. CDR1 and CDR2 from the germline V gene are LGHNA and YSLEER. This CDR3 spans 14 amino acids. Trimming shortened V by 2 bases and J by 0 bases, and 7 bases separated the two germline ends. CDR3 region: CASSQRQANYGYTF. The DNA of the CDR3 is TGCGCCAGCAGCCAAAGGCAGGCTAACTATGGCTACACCTTC.

The genes are TRBV5-1 and TRBJ1-3, with 7 bases lining up with TRBD1. CDR1 and CDR2 (germline): SGHRS, YFSETQ. This CDR3 region has 16 residues. Trimming took 2 bases from V and 0 from J; bases not matched to a gene: 5. The CDR3 loop is CASSFRGTASGNTIYF. CDR3 DNA: TGCGCCAGCAGCTTCAGGGGGACAGCCTCTGGAAACACCATATATTTT. Full variable domain (missing parts from reference TRBV5-1 and TRBJ1-3): KAGVTQTPRYLIKTRGQQVTLSCSPISGHRSVSWYQQTPGQGLQFLFEYFSETQRNKGNFPGRFSGRQFSNSRSEMNVSTLELGDSALYLCASSFRGTASGNTIYFGEGSWLTVV.

This rearrangement joins TRBV19 to TRBJ2-1; D is possibly TRBD2 (5 bases). Germline V gene sequence: CDR1 LNHDA, CDR2 SQIVND (reference sequence). Trimming pared 5 bases from V and 9 bases from J, leaving 11 bases between. The CDR3 extends over 12 amino acids. DNA for the CDR3: TGTGCCAGTAGTGGGAGTATCGGTGAGCAGTTCTTC. It is translated as CASSGSIGEQFF.

This chain uses TRBV2 with TRBJ1-5; possible D gene TRBD1, 6 bases. V was clipped by 8 bases and J by 4 bases, with 15 bases between them. From germline, CDR1 is SNHLY and CDR2 FYNNEI. This CDR3 is built from 14 residues. The CDR3 DNA is TGTGCCAGCTCCGGGGGGGGCCGAAATCAGCCCCAGCATTTT. Amino acids: CASSGGGRNQPQHF.

The chain links TRBV27 to TRBJ2-1, with TRBD2 matching over 10 bases. The CDR3 runs 18 residues. Germline loops: CDR1 MNHEY, CDR2 SMNVEV (reference sequence). V shed 3 bases, J shed 8 bases, and the junction held 16 bases outside the gene matches. This CDR3 is CASSFPTGLADTRDEQFF. Written as DNA, the CDR3 is TGTGCCAGCAGTTTTCCCACCGGACTAGCGGACACCCGGGATGAGCAGTTCTTC.

This chain joins TRBV5-1 and TRBJ2-7; D call uncertain. The germline V gene has CDR1 SGHRS and CDR2 YFSETQ. With 2 bases removed from V and 2 bases from J, the gap between germline ends came to 11 bases. The CDR3 sequence is 14 residues long. For the CDR3, the DNA is TGCGCCAGCAGCTTATCGAATCCTACCTACGAGCAGTACTTC. It translates to CASSLSNPTYEQYF.

The chain couples TRBV11-2 to TRBJ2-7; 10 bases are a match to TRBD1. The CDR3 runs to 15 residues. Germline CDR1 is SGHAT and CDR2 is FQNNGV. V lost 3 bases and J lost 1; bases outside the gene matches: 3. DNA of the CDR3: TGTGCCAGCAGCTTTAGGGGACAGGGGTCCTACGAGCAGTACTTC. It codes for CASSFRGQGSYEQYF.

In this sample, this clone turned up once. The chain carries TRBV29-1 and TRBJ2-7; a weak D match, TRBD1 (5 bases). The CDR3 loop spans 12 amino acids. Per the germline V gene, CDR1 is SQVTM and CDR2 is ANQGSEA. Between the trimmed V and J ends, which lost 4 bases and 1 base, there was a span of 8 bases. The CDR3 protein is CSVGAGSYEQYF. The CDR3 nucleotides are TGCAGCGTTGGGGCAGGGTCCTACGAGCAGTACTTC.

V usage is TRBV5-4 and J usage is TRBJ2-1; 7 bases match TRBD2. The CDR3 has 17 amino acids. Trimming at V came to 6 bases and at J to 2 bases, leaving 14 bases not matched to a gene. CDR1 SGHNT and CDR2 YYREEE come from the germline V gene (reference sequence). CDR3 sequence reads: CASTLSLAGGTYNEQFF. In nucleotides, the CDR3 is TGTGCCAGCACCCTGTCATTAGCGGGCGGTACCTACAATGAGCAGTTCTTC.

This rearrangement joins TRBV7-9 to TRBJ1-4; tentative D call: TRBD1 (5 bases). The CDR3 runs to 14 residues. The V end was cut by 7 bases, the J end by 4 bases, with 13 bases between. The germline V gene has CDR1 SEHNR and CDR2 FQNEAQ (reference sequence). CDR3: CASNSGQGNEKLFF. CDR3 sequence (DNA): TGTGCCAGCAACAGCGGGCAGGGTAATGAAAAACTGTTTTTT.